The 8 T cell receptor beta chains below were found in one sample sequenced in a study of PD-L1 blockade in urothelial cancer. Sequencing used immunoSEQ multiplex PCR; TCRdb keeps in-frame clones, though not all of them. In the table there are about 690 clones, around 40% of which are singletons. The input for sequencing was tumor tissue, taken before atezolizumab (anti-PD-L1) treatment. These receptor sequences come from an elderly woman with urothelial cancer.

The CDR3 loop reads CASNPAGDWYEQYF. CDR3 DNA sequence: TGTGCCAGCAATCCAGCGGGAGATTGGTACGAGCAGTACTTC. This rearrangement joins TRBV28 to TRBJ2-7, with 8 bases identical to TRBD2. This CDR3 comprises 14 residues. Trimming removed 7 bases from V and 4 bases from J; junction bases left unmatched: 9. Germline V gene lookup returns CDR1 MDHEN and CDR2 SYDVKM.

This chain connects TRBV18 to TRBJ2-2, with 11 bases that match TRBD1. Per the germline V gene, CDR1 is KGHSH and CDR2 is LQKENI. Trimming took 6 bases from V and 1 from J; bases not matched to a gene: 1. This CDR3 has 15 residues. CDR3 sequence: CASSGQGENTGELFF. In nucleotides, the CDR3 is TGTGCCAGCTCGGGACAGGGGGAGAACACCGGGGAGCTGTTTTTT.

The table lists this clone with a few counts. The chain recombines TRBV28 with TRBJ2-7; 8 nucleotides agree with TRBD2. Trimming at V came to 6 bases and at J to 3 bases, leaving 7 bases not matched to a gene. CDR1 is MDHEN and CDR2 is SYDVKM in the germline V gene. The CDR3 loop spans 14 amino acids. The CDR3 reads CASSPARGGYEQYF. CDR3 sequence (DNA): TGTGCCAGCAGCCCGGCCCGGGGGGGCTACGAGCAGTACTTC.

The chain links TRBV6-8 to TRBJ2-7; no definite D call. Germline V lookup: CDR1 MNHGY, CDR2 SAAAGT. CDR3 length: 12 residues. The V end lost 4 bases, the J end lost 7 bases, and 11 bases lay between the germline ends. This chain's CDR3 is CASSSVEREQYF. The CDR3, as DNA: TGTGCCAGCAGTTCCGTAGAGAGGGAGCAGTACTTC.

This clone has a handful of counts. The chain couples TRBV28 to TRBJ1-2; D call uncertain. CDR1 MDHEN and CDR2 SYDVKM come from the germline V gene. This CDR3 has 13 amino acids. Trimming removed 4 bases at V and 2 bases at J, with 8 bases between. DNA for the CDR3: TGTGCCAGCAGTTGGAGCCAGAACTATGGCTACACCTTC. Its protein product is CASSWSQNYGYTF.

The chain has TRBV6-7 and TRBJ2-7; 7 nucleotides line up with TRBD2. TRBV6-7 is labeled an ORF, and its function is uncertain. The CDR3 runs 14 residues. V lost 7 bases to trimming and J lost 1 base; unmatched junction nucleotides: 7. The CDR3 reads CASNRRDYSYEQYF. The CDR3 coding sequence is TGTGCCAGCAACCGGAGGGACTATTCCTACGAGCAGTACTTC.

This clone was observed a handful of times. The genes are TRBV6-1 and TRBJ2-5; tentative D call: TRBD1 (6 bases). From germline, CDR1 is MNHNS and CDR2 SASEGT. V gave up 0 bases and J gave up 5 bases, with 10 bases separating them. This CDR3 contains 14 residues. DNA for the CDR3: TGTGCCAGCAGTGAAGCGAGGGGGTGGGAGACCCAGTACTTC. Amino acid sequence: CASSEARGWETQYF.

This clone was counted only a few times. The chain links TRBV9 to TRBJ2-7; 10 positions agree with TRBD2. The V gene end was trimmed by 4 bases and the J gene end by 1 base; junction bases not matched to a gene: 5. This CDR3 region has 15 residues. The germline CDR1 and CDR2 sequences are SGDLS and YYNGEE. The CDR3 protein is CASSSGLAESYEQYF. The DNA for the CDR3 is TGTGCCAGCAGCTCCGGACTAGCGGAATCCTACGAGCAGTACTTC.